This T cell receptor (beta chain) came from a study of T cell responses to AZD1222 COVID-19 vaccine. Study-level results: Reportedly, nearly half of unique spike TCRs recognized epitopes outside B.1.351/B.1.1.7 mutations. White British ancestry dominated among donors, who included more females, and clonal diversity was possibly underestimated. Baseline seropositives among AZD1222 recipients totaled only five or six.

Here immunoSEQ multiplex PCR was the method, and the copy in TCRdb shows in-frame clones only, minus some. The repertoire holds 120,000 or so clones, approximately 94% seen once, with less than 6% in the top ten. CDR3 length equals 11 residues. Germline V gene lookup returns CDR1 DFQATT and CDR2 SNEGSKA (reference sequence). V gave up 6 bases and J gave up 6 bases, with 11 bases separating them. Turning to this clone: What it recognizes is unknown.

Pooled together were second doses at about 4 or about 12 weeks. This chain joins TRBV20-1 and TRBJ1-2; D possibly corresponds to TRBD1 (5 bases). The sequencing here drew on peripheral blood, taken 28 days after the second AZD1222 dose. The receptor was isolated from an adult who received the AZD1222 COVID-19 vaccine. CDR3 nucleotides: TGCAGTGCAACTACGGGGGATGGCTACACCTTC. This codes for CSATTGDGYTF.